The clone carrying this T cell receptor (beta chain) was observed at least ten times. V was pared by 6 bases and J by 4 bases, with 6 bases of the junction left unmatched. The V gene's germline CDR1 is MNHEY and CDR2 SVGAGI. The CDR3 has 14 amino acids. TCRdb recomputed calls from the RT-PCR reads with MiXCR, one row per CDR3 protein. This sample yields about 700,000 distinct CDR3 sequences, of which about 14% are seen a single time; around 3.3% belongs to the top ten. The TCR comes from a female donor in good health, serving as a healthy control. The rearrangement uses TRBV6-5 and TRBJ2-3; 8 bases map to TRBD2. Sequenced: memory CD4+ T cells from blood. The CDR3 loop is CASRGPGGADTQYF. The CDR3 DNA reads TGTGCCAGCAGGGGGCCCGGGGGGGCAGATACGCAGTATTTT.